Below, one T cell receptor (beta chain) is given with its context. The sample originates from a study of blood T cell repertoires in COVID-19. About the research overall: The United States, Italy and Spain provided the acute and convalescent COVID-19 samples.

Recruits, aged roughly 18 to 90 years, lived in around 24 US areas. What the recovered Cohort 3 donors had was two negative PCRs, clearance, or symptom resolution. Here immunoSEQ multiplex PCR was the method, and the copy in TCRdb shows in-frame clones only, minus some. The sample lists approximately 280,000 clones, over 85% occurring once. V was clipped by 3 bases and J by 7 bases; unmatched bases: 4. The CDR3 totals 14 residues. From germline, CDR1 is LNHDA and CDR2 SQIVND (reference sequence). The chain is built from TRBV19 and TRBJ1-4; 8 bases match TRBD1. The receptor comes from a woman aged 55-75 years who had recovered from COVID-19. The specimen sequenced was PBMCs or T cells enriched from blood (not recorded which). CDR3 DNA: TGTGCCAGTAGTATTGGGACAGGTGGTGAAAAACTGTTTTTT. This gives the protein CASSIGTGGEKLFF.